Listed below are T cell receptor beta chains from one sample, sequenced in a study of siplizumab effects on memory and regulatory T cells. The data were produced by immunoSEQ multiplex PCR, yet TCRdb's version contains in-frame clones alone and is incomplete. The sample shows about 100,000 clones, about 94% of them seen only once. The specimen sequenced was non-Treg CD4+ T cells sorted from blood. The receptors derive from a human donor in good health. The CDR3 runs from the conserved cysteine through the conserved F or W. A D gene is named only where the DNA matches it firmly. For some rows the clone size is stated as once, few or many, or as a class when expanded; others skip it.

cdr3_nt: TGTGCCAGCACTAGAGGCGGGAGGCCGCCGGGTGAGCAGTACTTC; cdr3_aa: CASTRGGRPPGEQYF; j_call: TRBJ2-7; d_call: TRBD2; clone_size: .; v_call: TRBV6-5
cdr3_nt: TGTGCCAGCAGTTTATCGAAGAGGGGACTAGCGGGAGTCGGGAACACCGGGGAGCTGTTTTTT; cdr3_aa: CASSLSKRGLAGVGNTGELFF; j_call: TRBJ2-2; d_call: TRBD2; clone_size: .; v_call: TRBV27
cdr3_nt: TGTGCCAGTAGTCCCCGGACAGGGAGGGGGGAGGAGACCCAGTACTTC; cdr3_aa: CASSPRTGRGEETQYF; j_call: TRBJ2-5; d_call: .; clone_size: .; v_call: TRBV19
cdr3_nt: TGTGCCAGTACCCCTAGCGTGAGCACAGATACGCAGTATTTT; cdr3_aa: CASTPSVSTDTQYF; j_call: TRBJ2-3; d_call: .; clone_size: .; v_call: TRBV19
cdr3_nt: TGTGCCAGCAGCTCGCTGGGTGGGGGACAGGGGGACGAAAAACTGTTTTTT; cdr3_aa: CASSSLGGGQGDEKLFF; j_call: TRBJ1-4; d_call: TRBD1; clone_size: once; v_call: TRBV5-6
cdr3_nt: TGTGCCAGCAGTATACTCAAAGGATCGGGCGAGCAGTACTTC; cdr3_aa: CASSILKGSGEQYF; j_call: TRBJ2-7; d_call: .; clone_size: .; v_call: TRBV6-1
cdr3_nt: TGTGCCAGCAGTTTTGCGGAGGGGCTTCGTGAGCAGTACTTC; cdr3_aa: CASSFAEGLREQYF; j_call: TRBJ2-7; d_call: .; clone_size: .; v_call: TRBV27
cdr3_nt: TGTGCCAGCAGCTTGGGCCTAAACTCCTACGAGCAGTACTTC; cdr3_aa: CASSLGLNSYEQYF; j_call: TRBJ2-7; d_call: .; clone_size: .; v_call: TRBV5-5
cdr3_nt: TGTGCCCTACGGGGGGACAGAAAGGGCTACACCTTC; cdr3_aa: CALRGDRKGYTF; j_call: TRBJ1-2; d_call: TRBD1; clone_size: .; v_call: TRBV30
cdr3_nt: TGTGCCAGCAGCGTGGCCCCCAGCGCGGGAAACATTCAGTACTTC; cdr3_aa: CASSVAPSAGNIQYF; j_call: TRBJ2-4; d_call: .; clone_size: .; v_call: TRBV5-4
cdr3_nt: TGTGCCAGCAGTTTAGCCAGGCAAGCGAACACTGAAGCTTTCTTT; cdr3_aa: CASSLARQANTEAFF; j_call: TRBJ1-1; d_call: .; clone_size: .; v_call: TRBV27
cdr3_nt: TGTGCCAGCAGTTTAAAAGCAGCAGTCTACGAGCAGTACTTC; cdr3_aa: CASSLKAAVYEQYF; j_call: TRBJ2-7; d_call: .; clone_size: .; v_call: TRBV28
cdr3_nt: TGTGCCAGCAGTTTTGGGGGGCGCGGCTATGGCTACACCTTC; cdr3_aa: CASSFGGRGYGYTF; j_call: TRBJ1-2; d_call: .; clone_size: .; v_call: TRBV28
cdr3_nt: TGTGCCAGTAATCGAGGGAGTGGTCAGCCCCAGCATTTT; cdr3_aa: CASNRGSGQPQHF; j_call: TRBJ1-5; d_call: .; clone_size: .; v_call: TRBV19
cdr3_nt: TGTGCCAGCAGCTTATTGGGACTAGCGGGAGGCGAGCAGTTCTTC; cdr3_aa: CASSLLGLAGGEQFF; j_call: TRBJ2-1; d_call: TRBD2; clone_size: .; v_call: TRBV7-3
cdr3_nt: TGTGCCAGCAGTCCACCAGGGGGGTTTAACTATGGCTACACCTTC; cdr3_aa: CASSPPGGFNYGYTF; j_call: TRBJ1-2; d_call: TRBD1; clone_size: .; v_call: TRBV14
cdr3_nt: TGCGCCAGCAGCCAGCTAGCGTCCCGCACAGATACGCAGTATTTT; cdr3_aa: CASSQLASRTDTQYF; j_call: TRBJ2-3; d_call: .; clone_size: .; v_call: TRBV5-1
cdr3_nt: TGTGCCAGCAGCCTACTAGCGGGATCGGGCGAGCAGTACTTC; cdr3_aa: CASSLLAGSGEQYF; j_call: TRBJ2-7; d_call: TRBD2; clone_size: .; v_call: TRBV28
cdr3_nt: TGTGCCAGCAGCCCCAGACTGGGGGCTGGAAACACCATATATTTT; cdr3_aa: CASSPRLGAGNTIYF; j_call: TRBJ1-3; d_call: .; clone_size: .; v_call: TRBV7-9
cdr3_nt: TGTGCCACCAGCAGAGATCGGACGGTTGCCATATATTTT; cdr3_aa: CATSRDRTVAIYF; j_call: TRBJ1-3; d_call: .; clone_size: .; v_call: TRBV15
cdr3_nt: TGTGCCAGCAGCCAAAACCGGGTCGGGGGGACAGATACGCAGTATTTT; cdr3_aa: CASSQNRVGGTDTQYF; j_call: TRBJ2-3; d_call: TRBD2; clone_size: .; v_call: TRBV11-2
cdr3_nt: TGTGCCAGCAGCTTAATGGTCACAGGGGCTGGAAACACCATATATTTT; cdr3_aa: CASSLMVTGAGNTIYF; j_call: TRBJ1-3; d_call: TRBD1; clone_size: once; v_call: TRBV7-9
cdr3_nt: TGTGCCTGGAGCGTCGGGACAGGGTCCTACGAGCAGTACTTC; cdr3_aa: CAWSVGTGSYEQYF; j_call: TRBJ2-7; d_call: TRBD1; clone_size: .; v_call: TRBV30
cdr3_nt: TGCGCCAGCCGGTCGTTTGTGGGCCCAGATACGCAGTATTTT; cdr3_aa: CASRSFVGPDTQYF; j_call: TRBJ2-3; d_call: .; clone_size: .; v_call: TRBV5-1
cdr3_nt: TGTGCCAGCAGGAACAGAATCTACGAGCAGTACTTC; cdr3_aa: CASRNRIYEQYF; j_call: TRBJ2-7; d_call: .; clone_size: .; v_call: TRBV2
cdr3_nt: TGCGCCAGCAGCTTAAGGGGGGGCAGAGAGCAGTACTTC; cdr3_aa: CASSLRGGREQYF; j_call: TRBJ2-7; d_call: .; clone_size: .; v_call: TRBV5-1
cdr3_nt: TGCGCCAGTGGGTCCAGGGCCGAGCAGTACTTC; cdr3_aa: CASGSRAEQYF; j_call: TRBJ2-7; d_call: .; clone_size: .; v_call: TRBV10-1